This TCR beta chain appears in the sequencing data of a study of CD8+ T cells in alopecia areata (dated by TCRdb to between 2018 and 2020). Turning to the overall study: Treated patients were enrolled in an open-label pilot trial of oral tofacitinib, 5 to 10 mg twice daily, for moderate-to-severe alopecia areata. RNA came from the PAXgene miRNA kit for fixed scalp, the miRNeasy kit for PBMCs, and the RNeasy kit for mouse skin. Scalp clonality was compared among normal scalp (n=4), patchy alopecia areata scalp (n=8), and alopecia totalis/universalis scalp (n=8). In both human patients and the C3H/HeJ mouse model, the study applied high-throughput TCRbeta sequencing to look at T cell clonal expansion in alopecia areata. Amplification of TCRbeta CDR3 regions was done by immunoSEQ multiplex PCR using 35 Vbeta forward primers and 13 Jbeta reverse primers. Patients received tofacitinib for 6 to 18 months and were then followed off drug for 6 months to check for delayed response and recurrence. On the human side, TCRbeta sequencing was run on scalp tissue and on sorted CD4+ and CD8+ peripheral blood T cells from healthy controls and from alopecia areata patients with either patchy or totalis/universalis disease. Tofacitinib-treated patients had biopsies at baseline and at 4 and 24 weeks of treatment, with a later scalp biopsy in several patients.

The paper's findings and limits, for the study overall: Resident alphabeta T cells in normal human skin are also sequenced, complicating scalp TCR repertoire analysis, unlike mouse skin dominated by gammadelta T cells. Compared with normal scalp, lesional scalp had higher clonality and more expanded CD8+ clones, particularly in alopecia totalis/universalis, a pattern that suggests antigenic drive. Shared TCR sequences between patients were less evident than in mice, which may be partly attributable to HLA diversity in the patient population.

As for this clone: Its antigen target is currently unknown. Nothing much larger sits one base from this clone, and base qualities are not available.

The CDR3 covers 12 residues, taking in both the cysteine and the phenylalanine. Only CDR3 DNA remains: 36 bases, in frame from the first base. A distance of 7 bases separates the germline ends of V and J, which lose 3 bases and 4 bases respectively. Taken from the germline V gene, the CDR1 and CDR2 loops are SGHRS and YFSETQ. To prepare the library, the immunoSEQ multiplex PCR assay was applied. RNA was extracted from all samples and reverse transcribed into cDNA as template for TCR sequencing. SuperScript III was used for first-strand cDNA synthesis, primed with a 2:1 mix of oligo-dT and random hexamers. A synthetic immune receptor repertoire was used to measure amplification bias, and any remaining bias was corrected computationally. The original methods were these. Raw reads were preprocessed to remove errors, and CDR3 was defined according to IMGT conventions as the region from the conserved cysteine to phenylalanine. To get clonality, Shannon entropy was normalized by log2 of the number of productive unique TCRs and the result was subtracted from 1. Whether scalp clones were CD4 or CD8 was inferred by matching scalp TCRbeta sequences against CD4 and CD8 repertoires sorted from blood. The source is immuneACCESS, and TCRdb retained only in-frame sequences with V and J called. Part of the clones is not carried over; for the studies checked, unresolved V genes explain less than half of this, and the remainder is unexplained. The V and J calls and clone size come from that table; D and trimming were worked out from the DNA. For this sample the table gives some 170,000 clones, of which about 70% were detected only once. Of the sample, approximately 10% is held by the ten largest clones.

The meaning of the sample's time point label: baseline before oral tofacitinib. Peripheral blood and lesional scalp punch biopsies were obtained from patients with alopecia areata. PBMCs were isolated by density centrifugation and stained for CD3, CD4 and CD8, after which CD4+ and CD8+ T cells were sorted on a FACSAria. This TCR was recovered from a human donor with alopecia areata. Recombination joined TRBV5-1 with TRBJ1-1; no D gene call is confident. The specimen was CD8+ T cells sorted from blood, collected at week 0. CDR3 reads: CASSWAGTEAFF. In nucleotides, the sequence is TGCGCCAGCAGCTGGGCGGGCACTGAAGCTTTCTTT.